This T cell receptor beta chain was recovered during a study of T-cell reconstitution after alpha-beta-depleted transplantation in children. Study results and limitations: Most T-cell counts and diversity one year after the transplant came from T cells that were newly produced. The study traced high day-60 TCRbeta diversity in some patients to surviving recipient T cells and thymic progenitors. After transplant, at about two months, alpha-beta T cells were reportedly derived from several hundred expanded graft clones.

Note on this clonotype: What it binds is unknown.

The CDR3 has 15 amino acids. Trimming took 4 bases from V and 10 from J; bases not matched to a gene: 13. CDR1 and CDR2 from the germline V gene are LGHDT and YNNKEL (reference sequence). Preparation of the TCRbeta library was carried out with unique molecular identifiers. TCRdb re-derived calls from the PCR reads in MiXCR, one entry per CDR3 protein. In the table there are a few hundred thousand distinct CDR3 sequences, around two fifths of which are singletons. The chain recombines TRBV3-1 with TRBJ2-1, with 7 bases that match TRBD2. The TCR originated in a girl under 10 years old with aplastic anemia, due to receive a stem cell transplant. The specimen comprised PBMCs, sampled before TCRalphabeta/CD19-depleted stem cell transplant. As DNA, the CDR3 is TGTGCCAGCAGCCCTCTCAAACCCGGAGCGGGGGAGCAGTTCTTC. This translates into CASSPLKPGAGEQFF.